This T cell receptor (beta chain) was identified in a study of cytomegalovirus exposure and HLA in healthy donors. Looking at the study overall: The Caucasian-associated ancestry cluster held roughly 81% of roughly 400 genotyped donors.

There are 15 residues in the CDR3. The V and J ends lost 2 bases and 4 bases, in that order; junction bases with no gene match: 7. Germline V gene lookup returns CDR1 MGHRA and CDR2 YSYEKL. A remark on this clone: Its antigen is as yet unknown.

Whole-study findings and limits: Most TCR sequences were uncommon, yet certain public TCRs appeared in many donors.

It was with 60 Vbeta and 13 Jbeta primers that the PCR ran. Sequenced by immunoSEQ multiplex PCR; TCRdb stores in-frame clones only, minus some. The sample carries about 110,000 clones, around two thirds recorded once. This receptor was identified in a man younger than 45 in good health and CMV-seropositive. V is TRBV4-1 and J is TRBJ2-7, with 8 bases matching TRBD1. Sequences were obtained from PBMCs. The CDR3 DNA reads as TGCGCCAGCAGCCAACCCCGGACAGGGAGGTACGAGCAGTACTTC. Translation: CASSQPRTGRYEQYF.